A selection of T cell receptor beta chains follows, all from one sample in a study of vaccination effects on CD4 cells after COVID-19. The antigens these receptors bind are not known. Produced via immunoSEQ multiplex PCR; TCRdb's table is partial and in-frame only. This sample has approximately 76,000 clones, with about four fifths found just once. The specimen comprised CD4+ T cells from PBMCs cultured with SARS-CoV-2 spike peptides, sampled before COVID-19 vaccination. The receptors stem from a human donor who received a COVID-19 vaccine. CDR3s include the opening cysteine and the closing phenylalanine or tryptophan. D genes are given only for firm matches. Not every row has a clone size; where given, it reads once, few, many or a size class.

TRBJ2-1	TRBD2	-	TRBV24-1	TGTGCCACCAGTTCCCGGGGGGGCCTGATACCTGAGCAGTTCTTC	CATSSRGGLIPEQFF
TRBJ2-1	-	-	TRBV30	TGTGCCTGGACAGGATCTCGCAATGAGCAGTTCTTC	CAWTGSRNEQFF
TRBJ1-1	TRBD1	-	TRBV4-1	TGCGCCAGCAGCGAAACAGGGGGGATGAACACTGAAGCTTTCTTT	CASSETGGMNTEAFF
TRBJ1-5	TRBD1	-	TRBV3-1/TRBV3-2	TGTGCCAGCAGCTACAGGGGCGGTAATCAGCCCCAGCATTTT	CASSYRGGNQPQHF
TRBJ2-2	TRBD1	-	TRBV5-1	TGCGCCAGCAGCTTACAGGGGTCGAACACCGGGGAGCTGTTTTTT	CASSLQGSNTGELFF
TRBJ2-5	-	once	TRBV2	TGTGCCAGCAGGGGGGCTAACGTCGGGGCCGAGACCCAGTACTTC	CASRGANVGAETQYF
TRBJ2-5	TRBD2	-	TRBV10-1	TGCGCCAGCAGTGATACTAGCGGGGGCCAAGAGACCCAGTACTTC	CASSDTSGGQETQYF
TRBJ1-2	-	-	TRBV19	TGTGCCAGTAGCACGGCGGCGGGCTACACCTTC	CASSTAAGYTF
TRBJ1-1	TRBD1	once	TRBV11-2	TGTGCCAGCAGCTCAGGGGGTGTGAAGCCTGAAGCTTTCTTT	CASSSGGVKPEAFF
TRBJ2-3	-	-	TRBV9	TGTGCCAGCAGCGTGGGAGGGGGCATAGATACGCAGTATTTT	CASSVGGGIDTQYF
TRBJ1-6	TRBD1	-	TRBV30	TGTGCCTGGAGTGTAAGGACAGGCGGCAATTCACCCCTCCACTTT	CAWSVRTGGNSPLHF
TRBJ1-4	TRBD1	-	TRBV19	TGTGCCAGTAGTAAATACCGGGACAGGGGACCTAATGAAAAACTGTTTTTT	CASSKYRDRGPNEKLFF
TRBJ2-5	TRBD1	-	TRBV18	TGTGCCAGCTCATTACAAGCACCGGGACAGGGGGCTAAGGAGACCCAGTACTTC	CASSLQAPGQGAKETQYF
TRBJ2-1	-	-	TRBV4-2	TGTGCCAGCAGCGTTACGCCGAGCTCCTACAATGAGCAGTTCTTC	CASSVTPSSYNEQFF
TRBJ1-5	-	-	TRBV5-8	TGTGCCAGCACTTTTGTCAGGGCGCACGCATGGAGCAATCAGCCCCAGCATTTT	CASTFVRAHAWSNQPQHF
TRBJ1-5	-	few	TRBV28	TGTGCCAGCAGTACGGGACATCTAAGCAATCAGCCCCAGCATTTT	CASSTGHLSNQPQHF
TRBJ1-2	-	-	TRBV7-9	TGTGCCAGCAGCTTTCCGGGGGCTAATGGCTACACCTTC	CASSFPGANGYTF
TRBJ1-2	-	-	TRBV3-1/TRBV3-2	TGTGCCAGCAGCCAAGCGCCCGGAGGGTACTATGGCTACACCTTC	CASSQAPGGYYGYTF
TRBJ2-2	-	-	TRBV6-6	TGTGCCAGCAGTTACTCAAGACAAACCGGGGAGCTGTTTTTT	CASSYSRQTGELFF
TRBJ2-3	TRBD1	-	TRBV5-5	TGTGCCAGCATCCCGGGACAGGGGATAGATACGCAGTATTTT	CASIPGQGIDTQYF
TRBJ2-5	TRBD2	-	TRBV5-1	TGCGCCAGCAGCTTGGGATCTAGCGGGGCCGGGGTGGCCCAGTACTTC	CASSLGSSGAGVAQYF
TRBJ1-2	-	-	TRBV5-1	TGCGCCAGCAGCTGGCGGGACCGAGATGATGGCTACACCTTC	CASSWRDRDDGYTF
TRBJ2-3	-	-	TRBV2	TGTGCCAGCAGCCCCCCATATACAGATACGCAGTATTTT	CASSPPYTDTQYF
TRBJ2-1	-	-	TRBV7-2	TGTGCCAGCAGCTTATACGACCCTAACAATGAGCAGTTCTTC	CASSLYDPNNEQFF
TRBJ2-3	TRBD2	-	TRBV5-1	TGCGCCAGCAGCTCCCAGAGGCTAGCGGGGGGGGTAGGGTATACGCAGTATTTT	CASSSQRLAGGVGYTQYF
TRBJ2-3	-	-	TRBV5-6	TGTGCCAGCAGCTTGGGGAGCGCAGATACGCAGTATTTT	CASSLGSADTQYF
TRBJ1-1	-	-	TRBV2	TGTGCCAGCAGGGCGGACGATTACACTGAAGCTTTCTTT	CASRADDYTEAFF
TRBJ1-2	TRBD1	-	TRBV6-5	TGTGCCAGCACCTATGGGACAGGGGGCGGCTACACCTTC	CASTYGTGGGYTF
TRBJ1-1	-	-	TRBV30	TGTGCCTGGAGCGCCGACCCTCCCGTTTGGGGTGACACTGAAGCTTTCTTT	CAWSADPPVWGDTEAFF
TRBJ1-5	-	-	TRBV5-4	TGTGCCAGCAGCTTGGAGGATCAGCCCCAGCATTTT	CASSLEDQPQHF
TRBJ1-2	-	-	TRBV2	TGTGCCAGCAGTGAAGGGCAGAACTATGGCTACACCTTC	CASSEGQNYGYTF
TRBJ2-3	TRBD2	-	TRBV3-1/TRBV3-2	TGTGCCAGCAGCCAAGAGGGCGGGGGGGCCCGGGGGCAGTATTTT	CASSQEGGGARGQYF
TRBJ2-1	-	-	TRBV29-1	TGCAGCGTTGATCCTGGAGGCTTAGACTCCTCCTACAATGAGCAGTTCTTC	CSVDPGGLDSSYNEQFF
TRBJ1-4	-	-	TRBV18	TGTGCCAGCTCACCACAGGGCCCAAATGAAAAACTGTTTTTT	CASSPQGPNEKLFF
TRBJ2-1	-	few	TRBV19	TGTGCCAGTAGTATCTCGACAGCCGTTTACAATGAGCAGTTCTTC	CASSISTAVYNEQFF
TRBJ1-1	TRBD1	once	TRBV12-5	TGTGCTAGTGGTCCCTATGACAGGGGCCCCACTGAAGCTTTCTTT	CASGPYDRGPTEAFF
TRBJ2-1	-	-	TRBV5-5	TGTGCCAGCAGCTGGGGGGAGTCGAGTGAGCAGTTCTTC	CASSWGESSEQFF
TRBJ2-3	-	-	TRBV6-6	TGTGCCAGCAGTTCCCAGGCTGGCACAGATACGCAGTATTTT	CASSSQAGTDTQYF
TRBJ2-1	-	-	TRBV19	TGTGCCAGTAGTATAGGAGGACGGGGGCTCAATGAGCAGTTCTTC	CASSIGGRGLNEQFF
TRBJ1-6	-	-	TRBV4-1	TGCGCCAGCAGCCAGTCAATCCTGGGTCGGACAGATAATTCACCCCTCCACTTT	CASSQSILGRTDNSPLHF
TRBJ2-6	-	-	TRBV6-6	TGTGCCAGCAGATACGAGGCGGACCGTGGGGCCAACGTCCTGACTTTC	CASRYEADRGANVLTF
TRBJ2-3	-	-	TRBV5-6	TGTGCCAGCAGCCGCGGGACATCCCCTAGCACAGATACGCAGTATTTT	CASSRGTSPSTDTQYF
TRBJ2-2	TRBD1	-	TRBV7-9	TGTGCCAGCGCCTGGACAGGGGGAACCGGGGAGCTGTTTTTT	CASAWTGGTGELFF
TRBJ2-3	TRBD1	-	TRBV19	TGTGCCAGTAGTATCCAGGGGGCGCGAGGAGATACGCAGTATTTT	CASSIQGARGDTQYF
TRBJ2-1	-	-	TRBV2	TGTGCCAGCAGTTTAAGCGTATTTTTCTACAATGAGCAGTTCTTC	CASSLSVFFYNEQFF
TRBJ2-1	TRBD2	-	TRBV7-2	TGTGCCAGCAGCTTAATGCCGCTAGCGGGGTACAATGAGCAGTTCTTC	CASSLMPLAGYNEQFF
TRBJ1-3	-	-	TRBV6-5	TGTGCCAGCAGTTACTCGAGAGGGTCCTCTGGAAACACCATATATTTT	CASSYSRGSSGNTIYF
TRBJ2-5	-	-	TRBV5-6	TGTGCCAGCAGCTTGGACCTTTACAGGGTGGGAGAGACCCAGTACTTC	CASSLDLYRVGETQYF